Below are 2 T cell receptor beta chains sequenced from a single sample in a study of brain T cells in children with intractable seizures (dated by TCRdb to 2020 to 2022). According to the study, the label for this sample's time point signals: resected brain tissue, or blood drawn just prior to surgery. The library was generated by the immunoSEQ multiplex PCR assay. TCRdb stores this immuneACCESS table with in-frame sequences only. Part of the clones is absent; in the studies checked, under half of the shortfall reflects unresolved V genes, and no reason is known for the rest. Recorded for this sample are 80,000 or so clones; about 93% of them occurred a single time. About 1.4% of the sample is held by the ten biggest clonotypes. Sample: peripheral blood, taken at surgery. The receptor source for this set is a boy under three years old with tuberous sclerosis and intractable seizures.

The V call is TRBV6-6, the J call TRBJ2-7; D uncertain. The V gene lost 5 bases and the J gene lost 6 bases, with 14 bases spanning the gap. Germline-derived CDR1 and CDR2 are MNHNY and SVGAGI (reference sequence). The CDR3 is 13 amino acids. CDR3 protein: CASSPTLGFEQYF. The CDR3 nucleotides are TGTGCCAGCAGTCCCACCCTGGGGTTCGAGCAGTACTTC.

The CDR3: CASSLPDRQPQHF. The CDR3, as DNA: TGCGCCAGCAGCCTGCCCGACAGGCAGCCCCAGCATTTT. This rearrangement joins TRBV4-1 to TRBJ1-5; tentative D call: TRBD1 (6 bases). This CDR3 spans 13 amino acids. V lost 4 bases, J lost 7 bases, and 11 bases lay in between. CDR1 is MGHRA and CDR2 is YSYEKL in the germline V gene.